The present T cell receptor (beta chain) was sequenced within a study of blood T cell repertoires in COVID-19. Across the whole study: Spain, Italy and the United States supplied samples that represented acute and convalescent COVID-19. Sample material is recorded as cDNA or gDNA derived from T cells, B-cell-depleted T cells, or PBMCs.

Original methodology: Amplification from reference gene primers served as the basis for estimated nucleated cell counts. Repertoires were generated with immunoSEQ multiplex PCR, while TCRdb's copy carries only in-frame clones and drops some. V, J and clone size are those of that table, while D and trimming were read from the DNA. The sample consists of about 83,000 clones, approximately 85% of them appearing once. This clone was recorded once. The germline V gene encodes CDR1 SGDLS and CDR2 YYNGEE. The V gene lost 0 bases and the J gene lost 1 base, with 10 bases spanning the gap. CDR3 length: 15 residues.

V and J are TRBV9 and TRBJ1-1; D remains ambiguous. The sequence was obtained from a human donor in a cohort sampled during active COVID-19. Input material: peripheral blood. The CDR3 spells CASSVEGRENTEAFF. DNA for the CDR3: TGTGCCAGCAGCGTAGAAGGACGGGAGAACACTGAAGCTTTCTTT.